Listed below are T cell receptor beta chains from one sample, sequenced in a study of T cell responses to AZD1222 COVID-19 vaccine. The method was immunoSEQ multiplex PCR; TCRdb's version includes in-frame clones alone and lacks a portion of them. Of more than 70,000 clones in the sample, nearly 90% were seen once. The sequencing here drew on peripheral blood, taken on day 0 of AZD1222 vaccination. The receptors derive from an adult in good health. Each CDR3 is given with its conserved first and last residue. The D gene is left open where the match is weak. Size tells how often a clone was seen (once, few, many) or the class of an expanded clone, and some rows leave it out.

D,V,J,size,DNA,CDR3
NA,TRBV4-3,TRBJ1-2,NA,TGCGCCAGCAGCCAGTACGGGACGGCTAACTATGGCTACACCTTC,CASSQYGTANYGYTF
NA,TRBV4-2,TRBJ1-5,NA,TGTGCCAGCAGTCAAGACAGAACTGGGCCCCAGCATTTT,CASSQDRTGPQHF
NA,TRBV5-6,TRBJ1-5,NA,TGTGCCAGCAGCTTGGTAGGGGGAAGCAATCAGCCCCAGCATTTT,CASSLVGGSNQPQHF
TRBD1,TRBV19,TRBJ2-1,NA,TGTGCCAGTAGTCCGGACAGGGCCTACAATGAGCAGTTCTTC,CASSPDRAYNEQFF
TRBD1,TRBV6-5,TRBJ1-6,NA,TGTGCCAGCAGTTATACGGGGACAGCTAATTCACCCCTCCACTTT,CASSYTGTANSPLHF
NA,TRBV5-1,TRBJ1-1,NA,TGCGCCAGCAGCACACAGGGGAACACTGAAGCTTTCTTT,CASSTQGNTEAFF
TRBD1,TRBV6-5,TRBJ1-2,NA,TGTGCCAGCAGTTCCAGGGGGCAGGCTCGTGGCTACACCTTC,CASSSRGQARGYTF
TRBD2,TRBV5-4,TRBJ2-1,NA,TGTGCCAGCAGCCTGGACCGGAGCGGGAGAGGTTACAATGAGCAGTTCTTC,CASSLDRSGRGYNEQFF
TRBD1,TRBV6-5,TRBJ2-7,few,TGTGCCAGCAGAAGAGACAGGGGGCACGAGCAGTACTTC,CASRRDRGHEQYF
TRBD2,TRBV19,TRBJ2-1,NA,TGTGCCAGTAGTATAAAACTAGCGGGGAACAATGAGCAGTTCTTC,CASSIKLAGNNEQFF
NA,TRBV23-1,TRBJ1-4,NA,TGCGCCAGCAGTCAATCTAGGGCAACTAATGAAAAACTGTTTTTT,CASSQSRATNEKLFF
NA,TRBV4-1,TRBJ1-3,NA,TGCGCCAGCAGTTCTCCTGGGCGGGGAAACACCATATATTTT,CASSSPGRGNTIYF
NA,TRBV7-9,TRBJ1-1,NA,TGTGCCAGCAGCTTAGCGCCAAACATGAACGCTGAAGCTTTCTTT,CASSLAPNMNAEAFF
NA,TRBV10-2,TRBJ2-3,NA,TGCGCCAGCAGTCTCATTAGCGGCACCAGCACAGATACGCAGTATTTT,CASSLISGTSTDTQYF
NA,TRBV5-1,TRBJ2-2,NA,TGCGCCAGCAGCCCTCGGCAGGGAGGAACCGGGGAGCTGTTTTTT,CASSPRQGGTGELFF
NA,TRBV29-1,TRBJ1-1,NA,TGCAGCGTTGAAGGGGACACTGAAGCTTTCTTT,CSVEGDTEAFF
TRBD1,TRBV18,TRBJ1-2,NA,TGTGCCAGCTCCCCCGACAGGGGAGCGGTCTATGGCTACACCTTC,CASSPDRGAVYGYTF
NA,TRBV5-1,TRBJ1-1,NA,TGCGCCAGCAGACCGATCGTAGACGGCACTGAAGCTTTCTTT,CASRPIVDGTEAFF
NA,TRBV4-3,TRBJ2-2,NA,TGCGCCAGCAGTAGATACAGCGGACCAAACACCGGGGAGCTGTTTTTT,CASSRYSGPNTGELFF
NA,TRBV19,TRBJ1-2,NA,TGTGCCAGTAGTCCCCCGGGCGTTGGCTACACCTTC,CASSPPGVGYTF
NA,TRBV2,TRBJ2-1,NA,TGTGCCGCAGCGGAGCCGGGCCAGGGAGACTACAATGAGCAGTTCTTC,CAAAEPGQGDYNEQFF
NA,TRBV5-1,TRBJ2-7,NA,TGCGCCAGCGGGGACCACTACGAGCAGTACTTC,CASGDHYEQYF
NA,TRBV18,TRBJ1-4,NA,TGTGCCAGCTCACCGCAGGGTACTGCAACTAATGAAAAACTGTTTTTT,CASSPQGTATNEKLFF
NA,TRBV5-6,TRBJ1-2,NA,TGTGCCAGCAGCTTGGGGGACTATGGCTACACCTTC,CASSLGDYGYTF
NA,TRBV3-1/TRBV3-2,TRBJ2-5,NA,TGTGCCAGCAGCCCCGGACTACAAGAGACCCAGTACTTC,CASSPGLQETQYF
NA,TRBV18,TRBJ1-1,NA,TGTGCCAGCTCCCTCGGATCTGGGGGCCTAAACACTGAAGCTTTCTTT,CASSLGSGGLNTEAFF
NA,TRBV18,TRBJ2-7,NA,TGTGCCAGCTCCCAGGACCGGACCCCATCCTACGAGCAGTACTTC,CASSQDRTPSYEQYF
TRBD1,TRBV27,TRBJ2-1,NA,TGTGCCAGCAGTTTATGGGACAGGGGGCCGTATGAGCAGTTCTTC,CASSLWDRGPYEQFF
NA,TRBV5-8,TRBJ1-2,NA,TGTGCCAGCAGCCCCTTCGGGGGGACTCAGGGCTACACCTTC,CASSPFGGTQGYTF
NA,TRBV5-1,TRBJ2-7,NA,TGCGCCAGCAGGGTAGCGGCCACCTACGAGCAGTACTTC,CASRVAATYEQYF
TRBD2,TRBV19,TRBJ2-1,NA,TGTGCCAGTAGTTCCCGCGGGACTAGCGGGAGGATGGGGAATGAGCAGTTCTTC,CASSSRGTSGRMGNEQFF
NA,TRBV20-1,TRBJ1-2,NA,TGCAGTGCTAGCCCGGGATATGGCTACACCTTC,CSASPGYGYTF
NA,TRBV19,TRBJ2-2,once,TGTGCCAGTAGTATAGATCCCCAGGAAGTTCACGGGGAGCTGTTTTTT,CASSIDPQEVHGELFF
NA,TRBV7-9,TRBJ1-6,once,TGTGCCAGCAGCCCACATGAGGGCGCGAATTCACCCCTCCACTTT,CASSPHEGANSPLHF
TRBD2,TRBV9,TRBJ2-7,NA,TGTGCCAGCAGCGTAGGGGGGAGGGCCTCGGGCGAGCAGTACTTC,CASSVGGRASGEQYF
TRBD1,TRBV7-8,TRBJ2-1,NA,TGTGCCAGCAGCAGCAGGACAGGGATATTTTACAATGAGCAGTTCTTC,CASSSRTGIFYNEQFF
NA,TRBV5-4,TRBJ2-6,few,TGTGCCAGCAGCTTAACTCAAATCTCTGGGGCCAACGTCCTGACTTTC,CASSLTQISGANVLTF
NA,TRBV5-1,TRBJ2-2,NA,TGCGCCAGCGGCGGCCTCCTGGACACCGGGGAGCTGTTTTTT,CASGGLLDTGELFF
NA,TRBV27,TRBJ2-3,NA,TGTGCCAGCAGTCCCGAATGGGGAGTCGAGGGCACAGATACGCAGTATTTT,CASSPEWGVEGTDTQYF
NA,TRBV5-5,TRBJ2-7,NA,TGTGCCAGCAGCCCCCACGACAGTTCCTACGAGCAGTACTTC,CASSPHDSSYEQYF
NA,TRBV2,TRBJ1-3,NA,TGTGCCAGCAGTGAACCCGGGGGCCGGATGGGAAACACCATATATTTT,CASSEPGGRMGNTIYF
NA,TRBV7-9,TRBJ2-4,NA,TGTGCTACTTCCGACGGCGACATTCAGTACTTC,CATSDGDIQYF
TRBD1,TRBV18,TRBJ1-1,once,TGTGCCAGCTCATCGGGACAGGGGCACACTGAAGCTTTCTTT,CASSSGQGHTEAFF
TRBD2,TRBV18,TRBJ2-1,NA,TGTGCCAGCTCACCGCTAGCGGGACATGACGATGAGCAGTTCTTC,CASSPLAGHDDEQFF
NA,TRBV5-1,TRBJ1-1,NA,TGCGCCAGCACGGCCATACAGGGTGAGGCGATGAACACTGAAGCTTTCTTT,CASTAIQGEAMNTEAFF